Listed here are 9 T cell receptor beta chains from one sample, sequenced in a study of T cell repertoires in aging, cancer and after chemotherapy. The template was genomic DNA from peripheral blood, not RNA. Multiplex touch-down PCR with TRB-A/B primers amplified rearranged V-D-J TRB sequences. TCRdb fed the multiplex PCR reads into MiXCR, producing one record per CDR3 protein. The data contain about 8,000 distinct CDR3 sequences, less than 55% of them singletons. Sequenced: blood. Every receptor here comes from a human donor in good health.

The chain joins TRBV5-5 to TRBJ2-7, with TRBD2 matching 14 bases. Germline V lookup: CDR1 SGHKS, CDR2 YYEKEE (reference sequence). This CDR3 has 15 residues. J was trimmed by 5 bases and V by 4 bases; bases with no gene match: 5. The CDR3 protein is CASSMGLAGVNEQYF. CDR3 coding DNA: TGTGCCAGCAGCATGGGACTAGCGGGAGTCAACGAGCAGTACTTC.

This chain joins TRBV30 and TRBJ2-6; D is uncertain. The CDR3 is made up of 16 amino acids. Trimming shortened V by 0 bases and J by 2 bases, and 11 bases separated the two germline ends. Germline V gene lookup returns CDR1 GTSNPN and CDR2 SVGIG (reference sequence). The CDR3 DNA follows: TGTGCCTGGAGTGTAGGGTCCGCCGCTGGGGCCAACGTCCTGACTTTC. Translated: CAWSVGSAAGANVLTF.

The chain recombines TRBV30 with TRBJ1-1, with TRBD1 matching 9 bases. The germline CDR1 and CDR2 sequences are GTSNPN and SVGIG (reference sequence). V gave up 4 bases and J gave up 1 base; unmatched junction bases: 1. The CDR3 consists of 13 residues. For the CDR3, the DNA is TGTGCCTGGAAGGGACAGGGGAACACTGAAGCTTTCTTT. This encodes CAWKGQGNTEAFF.

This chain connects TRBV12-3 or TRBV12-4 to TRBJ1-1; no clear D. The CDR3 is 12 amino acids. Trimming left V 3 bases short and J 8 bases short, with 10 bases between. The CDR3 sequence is CASSLDPDEAFF. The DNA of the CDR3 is TGTGCCAGCAGTTTGGACCCGGACGAAGCTTTCTTT.

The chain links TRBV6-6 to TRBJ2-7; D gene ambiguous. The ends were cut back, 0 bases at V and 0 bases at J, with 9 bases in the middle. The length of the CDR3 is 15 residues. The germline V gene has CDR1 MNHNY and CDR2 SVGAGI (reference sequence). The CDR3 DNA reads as TGTGCCAGCAGTTACTCGGGCCCGAACTCCTACGAGCAGTACTTC. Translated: CASSYSGPNSYEQYF.

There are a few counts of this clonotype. The DNA of the CDR3 is TGTGCCAGTAGTACCCAGGATGGCTACGAGCAGTACTTC. Translation: CASSTQDGYEQYF. The rearrangement uses TRBV19 and TRBJ2-7; D call uncertain. The V end was cut by 4 bases, the J end by 3 bases, with 10 bases between. CDR3 length equals 13 residues. The germline CDR1 and CDR2 sequences are LNHDA and SQIVND (reference sequence).

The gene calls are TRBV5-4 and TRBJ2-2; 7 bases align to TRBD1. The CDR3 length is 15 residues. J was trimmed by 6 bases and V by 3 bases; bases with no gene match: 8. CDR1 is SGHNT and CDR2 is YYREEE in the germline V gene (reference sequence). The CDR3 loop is CASSSSTGQAGELFF. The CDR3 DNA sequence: TGTGCCAGCAGCTCTTCGACAGGGCAGGCCGGGGAGCTGTTTTTT.

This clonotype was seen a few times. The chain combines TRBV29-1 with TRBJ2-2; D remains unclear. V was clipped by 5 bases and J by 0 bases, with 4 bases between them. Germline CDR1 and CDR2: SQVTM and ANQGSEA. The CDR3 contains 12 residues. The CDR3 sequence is CSVSPNTGELFF. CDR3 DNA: TGCAGCGTTTCTCCGAACACCGGGGAGCTGTTTTTT.

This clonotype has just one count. CDR3 sequence: CSATSGQLVTGELFF. The CDR3 DNA reads as TGCAGTGCCACCTCGGGACAGTTGGTAACCGGGGAGCTGTTTTTT. This chain joins TRBV20-1 and TRBJ2-2, with 7 bases lining up with TRBD1. The V segment lost 6 bases and the J segment 5 bases; nucleotides outside the gene matches: 12. The CDR3 covers 15 residues. The V gene's germline CDR1 is DFQATT and CDR2 SNEGSKA (reference sequence).